Here is one T cell receptor (beta chain) with its context. These data are taken from a study of early stage breast cancer tumors. Each sample had two DNA replicates, 0.5 to 0.65 ug blood or roughly 1.5 ug tissue. The table came from immunoSEQ multiplex PCR; TCRdb's copy has only in-frame clones and leaves some out. The data contain under 12,000 clones, over 60% of them seen just once; the ten biggest clones take up 22%. The V end was cut by 0 bases, the J end by 4 bases, with 13 bases between. The CDR3 covers 15 residues. The germline V gene has CDR1 SGHRS and CDR2 YFSETQ. The chain employs TRBV5-1 and TRBJ2-5; perhaps TRBD2 as D (5 bases). This receptor was obtained from a person in their 40s with breast cancer. What was sequenced was breast tumor tissue. CDR3: CASSLGGGYRETQYF. CDR3 DNA: TGCGCCAGCAGCTTGGGTGGCGGGTACCGAGAGACCCAGTACTTC.